There are many counts of the clone carrying this T cell receptor (beta chain). Its matching antigen is unknown. MiXCR, applied by TCRdb to the 5' RACE reads, yields one record per CDR3 protein. The sample includes approximately 250,000 distinct CDR3 sequences, over 3% of them seen just once. The data derive from a study of T cells after yellow fever vaccination. The study's findings and limits: FACS-sorted repertoires could harbor abundant contaminating bulk-population clonotypes. Only a small proportion of the clonotypes turned up in both the CD4 and the CD8 compartments, likely arising from convergent recombination.

The germline CDR1 and CDR2 sequences are ENHRY and SYGVKD. The ends were cut back, 2 bases at V and 1 base at J, with 8 bases in the middle. This CDR3 contains 14 residues. Here the sequenced sample was PBMCs, taken 15 days after the yellow fever booster vaccination. The chain carries TRBV10-3 and TRBJ1-2; no definite D call. The receptor was derived from a man between 18 and 35 years old who received the YFV17D yellow fever vaccine. The CDR3 is CAISEDIFNYGYTF. The CDR3, as DNA: TGTGCCATCAGTGAGGACATCTTTAACTATGGCTACACCTTC.